Presented here are 8 T cell receptor beta chains from one specimen sequenced in a study of blood T cells in healthy people across ages. Sample-barcoded 5' priming and a J-beta primer mix drove a second PCR of about 7 to 12 cycles. TCRdb used MiXCR to reprocess the 5' RACE reads, holding one entry per CDR3 protein. The repertoire includes approximately 770,000 distinct CDR3 sequences, 58% of them detected once, and roughly 20% sits in the top ten. The sequencing sample was made of blood. These receptors came from a man younger than 40 in good health.

This sequence joins TRBV7-2 and TRBJ2-5, with D tentatively TRBD1 (6 bases). The end of the DNA aligns better with TRBJ2-7, so the J call may be wrong. This CDR3 is built from 14 residues. Per the germline V gene, CDR1 is SGHTA and CDR2 is FQGNSA. Here the CDR3 DNA reads TGTGCCAGCAGCCAGGGACAATTCCTCTACGAGCAGTACTTC. This gives the protein CASSQGQFLYEQYF.

The chain carries TRBV6-1 and TRBJ2-4; TRBD1 matches 7 bases. CDR3 length: 16 amino acids. The junction had 5 bases not matched to a gene; V was cut back by 2 bases and J by 1 base. Germline CDR1 is MNHNS and CDR2 is SASEGT. The CDR3 DNA is TGTGCCAGCAGTGAACTTCAGGGGGTCGCCAAAAACATTCAGTACTTC. This encodes CASSELQGVAKNIQYF.

V gene TRBV5-5 combines with J gene TRBJ2-7; 9 positions match TRBD1. This CDR3 has 13 residues. Germline CDR1 and CDR2: SGHKS and YYEKEE (reference sequence). Trimming took 4 bases from V and 3 from J; bases not matched to a gene: 2. CDR3 sequence: CASSRQGDYEQYF. DNA for the CDR3: TGTGCCAGCAGCCGACAGGGGGACTACGAGCAGTACTTC.

V and J are TRBV4-3 and TRBJ2-1; D is possibly TRBD2 (6 bases). Germline V CDR1 and CDR2: LGHNA, YSLEER. CDR3 length: 16 residues. Trimming took off 0 bases at V and 4 bases at J, with 13 bases between the two ends. CDR3 DNA: TGCGCCAGCAGCCAAGAGGGTTCGGGACTTTACAATGAGCAGTTCTTC. Its protein product is CASSQEGSGLYNEQFF.

On this clonotype: Germline and junction disagree at one end, which may indicate a read error. The chain carries TRBV28 and TRBJ2-4; D is perhaps TRBD2 (6 bases). The end of the DNA fits TRBJ2-7 better, so the J call may be wrong. CDR3 length equals 14 residues. The germline gives CDR1 MDHEN, CDR2 SYDVKM. The CDR3 nucleotides are TGTGCCGGCAGCCCGGGACTTGGGCCCTACGAGCAGTACTTC. Its translation: CAGSPGLGPYEQYF.

The V gene is TRBV7-6, the J gene TRBJ2-5; TRBD2 matches at 8 bases. V trimming: 2 bases; J trimming: 0 bases; junction bases outside the gene matches: 11. Germline V gene sequence: CDR1 SGHVS, CDR2 FNYEAQ. This CDR3 has 18 amino acids. CDR3: CASSLLAVLAGDQETQYF. The CDR3 nucleotides read TGTGCCAGCAGCTTACTGGCAGTTCTAGCGGGCGACCAAGAGACCCAGTACTTC.

This clonotype has just one count. CDR3: CSVLSGLAGNEQFF. CDR3 coding DNA: TGCAGCGTTCTATCGGGACTAGCGGGAAATGAGCAGTTCTTC. The chain links TRBV29-1 to TRBJ2-1; 13 bases align to TRBD2. The CDR3 loop spans 14 amino acids. Germline V gene sequence: CDR1 SQVTM, CDR2 ANQGSEA. Trimming cost V 5 bases and J 7 bases; bases outside gene matches: 5.

This clonotype was found a few times. V and J are TRBV28 and TRBJ2-1, with a tentative D call TRBD2 (6 bases). Looked up from germline, CDR1 is MDHEN and CDR2 is SYDVKM. The length of the CDR3 is 12 residues. V was trimmed by 7 bases and J by 4 bases, leaving 8 bases between them. CDR3 bases: TGTGCCAGCACTAGCGCTTACAATGAGCAGTTCTTC. Translated: CASTSAYNEQFF.